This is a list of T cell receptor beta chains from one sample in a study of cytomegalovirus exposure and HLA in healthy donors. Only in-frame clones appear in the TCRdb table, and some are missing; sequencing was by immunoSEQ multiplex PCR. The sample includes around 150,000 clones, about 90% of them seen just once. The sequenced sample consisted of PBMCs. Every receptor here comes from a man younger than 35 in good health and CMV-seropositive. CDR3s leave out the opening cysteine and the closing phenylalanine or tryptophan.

CDR3 protein: ASSPGTSGINEQF
V gene: TRBV19

CDR3 protein: ASKLLAAVGNNEQF
V gene: TRBV7-9

CDR3 protein: ASSPYRGEQY
V gene: TRBV7-8

CDR3 protein: ASSLGLAGGRSSYEQY
V gene: TRBV11-2

CDR3 protein: ASSQDRGGSTDTQY
V gene: TRBV4-2

CDR3 protein: ASSRYSYEQY
V gene: TRBV2

CDR3 protein: ASSIGQNEKLF
V gene: TRBV5-1

CDR3 protein: ASSYSGSARGTGELF
V gene: TRBV5-8

CDR3 protein: SVDLTGGDYEQY
V gene: TRBV29-1

CDR3 protein: SVEDLGEKLF
V gene: TRBV29-1

CDR3 protein: ASRTGGSMNTEAF
V gene: TRBV7-9

CDR3 protein: ASSSPTSPREQF
V gene: TRBV11-2

CDR3 protein: ASSTFSGNTIY
V gene: TRBV19

CDR3 protein: ASSLRGPYNQPQH
V gene: TRBV18

CDR3 protein: ASSLGQGFSYEQY
V gene: TRBV6-6

CDR3 protein: ASGTGEGETQY
V gene: TRBV6-6

CDR3 protein: ASSLVGQIRGGFGNTIY
V gene: TRBV7-9

CDR3 protein: ASSPGGRKTYEQY
V gene: TRBV6-5

CDR3 protein: ASSFLAGGLYTGELF
V gene: TRBV28

CDR3 protein: ASRTPGNLNTEAF
V gene: TRBV28

CDR3 protein: ASSPLGTSIDTQY
V gene: TRBV5-6

CDR3 protein: ASSPGLAAMDTQY
V gene: TRBV5-4

CDR3 protein: ASGRGELNTEAF
V gene: TRBV2

CDR3 protein: AWRLQGTTEAF
V gene: TRBV30

CDR3 protein: ASSRQGAWEKLF
V gene: TRBV28

CDR3 protein: ASSSGVPLGGETQY
V gene: TRBV27

CDR3 protein: SVEDRLAGVADTQY
V gene: TRBV29-1

CDR3 protein: ASSLSGINYGYT
V gene: TRBV7-9

CDR3 protein: ASSIQGIGQPQH
V gene: TRBV19

CDR3 protein: ASKEGPSGSYEQY
V gene: TRBV6-1

CDR3 protein: ATRGEAGIYTDTQY
V gene: TRBV15

CDR3 protein: AIKSPYEQY
V gene: TRBV6-1

CDR3 protein: ASSETRVYGYT
V gene: TRBV6-1

CDR3 protein: ASSFTSGSYEQY
V gene: TRBV5-1

CDR3 protein: ASSGTRGYGYT
V gene: TRBV7-3

CDR3 protein: ASSPLGTDTQY
V gene: TRBV18

CDR3 protein: ASSPLGGSSYEQY
V gene: TRBV5-1

CDR3 protein: ASSYSTTGRGYT
V gene: TRBV6-5

CDR3 protein: SVELLAGVTDEQY
V gene: TRBV29-1

CDR3 protein: ASSGTVDGELF
V gene: TRBV6-4

CDR3 protein: ASSSLPYEQY
V gene: TRBV10-2

CDR3 protein: ASSMPLAGGPDEQF
V gene: TRBV9

CDR3 protein: ASSAKNYQLAGVRDTQY
V gene: TRBV27

CDR3 protein: ASRPPGQESTDTQY
V gene: TRBV5-1

CDR3 protein: ASSLYSGGLGSTEAF
V gene: TRBV27

CDR3 protein: ASSWGTGRNEQF
V gene: TRBV5-1

CDR3 protein: ASSLMSGQEETQY
V gene: TRBV11-2

CDR3 protein: ASRPPQGSYGYT
V gene: TRBV6-5

CDR3 protein: ASSWGGAGIEAF
V gene: TRBV25-1

CDR3 protein: ASRTPGNYGYT
V gene: TRBV21-1

CDR3 protein: ASSEGEGRSYNEQF
V gene: TRBV6-1

CDR3 protein: ASSLFGGGGNYGYT
V gene: TRBV28

CDR3 protein: ASSDRTYEQY
V gene: TRBV25-1